This T cell receptor beta chain comes out of a study of T cell changes during pregnancy in multiple sclerosis. Trimming took 2 bases from V and 1 from J, leaving 7 bases between them. Germline assignment: CDR1 MDHEN and CDR2 SYDVKM. The CDR3 contains 14 residues. Sequencing used immunoSEQ multiplex PCR; TCRdb keeps in-frame clones, though not all of them. The sample has about 44,000 clones, less than 90% seen once. The chain has TRBV28 and TRBJ2-3; D possibly corresponds to TRBD2 (5 bases). Specimen: CD4+ T cells from peripheral blood mononuclear cells, collected in the first trimester of pregnancy. This receptor was obtained from a female donor with multiple sclerosis, enrolled in a pregnancy study. The chain's CDR3 is CASSLGSGTDTQYF. CDR3 bases: TGTGCCAGCAGTTTAGGTAGCGGCACAGATACGCAGTATTTT.